The 18 T cell receptor beta chains in this list originate from one sample, sequenced in a study of control samples from healthy donors and cancer patients. TCRdb's table, derived via immunoSEQ multiplex PCR, lists solely in-frame clones and lacks some. The sample holds 160,000 or so clones, approximately 90% seen once. Source material: blood. The receptors stem from a woman in her 30s in good health.

V usage is TRBV28 and J usage is TRBJ1-1, with a weak D call TRBD1 (6 bases). Trimming left V 4 bases short and J 4 bases short, with 13 bases between. This CDR3 comprises 14 residues. CDR1 and CDR2 (germline): MDHEN, SYDVKM. This chain's CDR3 is CASSWGAVGTEAFF. The CDR3 DNA follows: TGTGCCAGCAGTTGGGGGGCCGTAGGCACTGAAGCTTTCTTT. The full variable domain, its missing parts supplied by reference TRBV28 and TRBJ1-1, is DVKVTQSSRYLVKRTGEKVFLECVQDMDHENMFWYRQDPGLGLRLIYFSYDVKMKEKGDIPEGYSVSREKKERFSLILESASTNQTSMYLCASSWGAVGTEAFFGQGTRLTVV.

The rearrangement links TRBV18 to TRBJ1-3, with D unclear. Trimming took off 1 base at V and 0 bases at J, with 10 bases between the two ends. CDR1 and CDR2 (germline): KGHSH, LQKENI. This CDR3 has 16 amino acids. CDR3 sequence: CASSPQSADSGNTIYF. Here the CDR3 DNA reads TGTGCCAGCTCACCACAGTCCGCGGACTCTGGAAACACCATATATTTT.

A few counts support this clone. The chain combines TRBV4-2 with TRBJ1-5; the D gene is possibly TRBD1 (5 bases). Trimming removed 0 bases at V and 2 bases at J, with 14 bases between. The CDR3 runs to 17 residues. Germline V gene sequence: CDR1 LGHNA, CDR2 YNFKEQ. CDR3 residues: CASSQEVGQGGNQPQHF. The CDR3 region has the DNA TGTGCCAGCAGCCAAGAGGTCGGGCAGGGAGGCAATCAGCCCCAGCATTTT.

V usage is TRBV3-1 (or the pseudogene TRBV3-2) and J usage is TRBJ2-2; D unclear. CDR3 length: 14 residues. In germline, CDR1 is LGHDT, CDR2 YNNKEL (reference sequence). Deletions cut 1 base from V and 5 bases from J, with 8 bases between. In DNA form, the CDR3 reads TGTGCCAGCAGCCAAGGGCTGCAGACCGGGGAGCTGTTTTTT. Its translation: CASSQGLQTGELFF.

The rearrangement joins TRBV2 to TRBJ1-5; 11 bases fit TRBD1. The germline CDR1 and CDR2 sequences are SNHLY and FYNNEI. The CDR3 loop spans 15 amino acids. Trimming at V came to 6 bases and at J to 6 bases, leaving 7 bases not matched to a gene. CDR3 protein: CASSGGQGVFQPQHF. CDR3 in DNA: TGTGCCAGCAGCGGGGGACAGGGGGTTTTTCAGCCCCAGCATTTT. The entire variable domain, with the rest obtained from reference TRBV2 and TRBJ1-5, is as follows: EPEVTQTPSHQVTQMGQEVILRCVPISNHLYFYWYRQILGQKVEFLVSFYNNEISEKSEIFDDQFSVERPDGSNFTLKIRSTKLEDSAMYFCASSGGQGVFQPQHFGDGTRLSIL.

The rearrangement uses TRBV27 and TRBJ2-1, with D perhaps matching TRBD1 (6 bases). Trimming removed 5 bases at V and 9 bases at J, with 20 bases between. This CDR3 spans 15 amino acids. From germline, CDR1 is MNHEY and CDR2 SMNVEV (reference sequence). CDR3 coding DNA: TGTGCCAGCAGTAAACAGGGTTTGGGTACGAGTGAGCAGTTCTTC. This codes for CASSKQGLGTSEQFF.

The chain carries TRBV25-1 and TRBJ1-4; a possible D gene is TRBD1 (5 bases). The CDR3 extends over 14 amino acids. Trimming removed 6 bases from V and 8 bases from J, with 16 bases in between. Germline CDR1 MGHDK, CDR2 SYGVNS. CDR3: CASSTPRGDEKLFF. For the CDR3, the DNA is TGTGCCAGCAGCACCCCCCGGGGCGACGAAAAACTGTTTTTT.

The V call is TRBV7-6, the J call TRBJ2-1; the match to TRBD2 covers 14 bases. CDR3 size: 15 residues. J lost 6 bases, V lost 5 bases, and 3 bases had no gene match. CDR1 SGHVS and CDR2 FNYEAQ come from the germline V gene. The CDR3, as DNA: TGTGCCAGCAGCCGAGGGACTAGCGGGAGCAATGAGCAGTTCTTC. Its translation: CASSRGTSGSNEQFF. Based on the CDR3 plus reference TRBV7-6 and TRBJ2-1, the full variable domain is GAGVSQSPRYKVTKRGQDVALRCDPISGHVSLYWYRQALGQGPEFLTYFNYEAQQDKSGLPNDRFSAERPEGSISTLTIQRTEQRDSAMYRCASSRGTSGSNEQFFGPGTRLTVL.

The rearrangement links TRBV18 to TRBJ1-5; D uncertain. V was trimmed by 2 bases and J by 0 bases, leaving 11 bases between them. Germline loops: CDR1 KGHSH, CDR2 LQKENI. The CDR3 runs 16 residues. This CDR3 is CASSPNRAGSNQPQHF. CDR3 nucleotide sequence: TGTGCCAGCTCACCAAATCGGGCAGGTAGCAATCAGCCCCAGCATTTT. The complete variable domain, with remaining parts taken from reference TRBV18 and TRBJ1-5, reads NAGVMQNPRHLVRRRGQEARLRCSPMKGHSHVYWYRQLPEEGLKFMVYLQKENIIDESGMPKERFSAEFPKEGPSILRIQQVVRGDSAAYFCASSPNRAGSNQPQHFGDGTRLSIL.

This clone showed up just a few times. J is TRBJ1-5 and V is TRBV6-5; D perhaps matches TRBD1 (5 bases). CDR1 and CDR2 from the germline V gene are MNHEY and SVGAGI. The CDR3 consists of 15 residues. Trimming shortened V by 11 bases and J by 3 bases, and 20 bases separated the two germline ends. The CDR3 loop reads CAAQGGAGDNQPQHF. The CDR3 nucleotides read TGTGCCGCGCAGGGAGGAGCGGGAGACAATCAGCCCCAGCATTTT.

V is TRBV6-2 or TRBV6-3 and J is TRBJ2-2, with 12 positions matching TRBD2. The CDR3 is 15 amino acids. V lost 6 bases and J lost 4; bases outside the gene matches: 3. Germline-derived CDR1 and CDR2 are MNHEY and SVGEGT. The CDR3 region is CASSRTSGATGELFF. CDR3 sequence (DNA): TGTGCCAGCAGCCGGACTAGCGGGGCCACCGGGGAGCTGTTTTTT.

V is TRBV6-2 or TRBV6-3 and J is TRBJ1-5; 8 nucleotides match TRBD1. The junction had 5 bases not matched to a gene; V was cut back by 4 bases and J by 3 bases. The CDR3 is made up of 15 amino acids. Germline values: CDR1 MNHEY, CDR2 SVGEGT. The CDR3 bases are TGTGCCAGCAGTTTCCGGGACAGGTACAATCAGCCCCAGCATTTT. Translation: CASSFRDRYNQPQHF.

This clone was observed once. The chain uses TRBV5-4 and TRBJ2-5; possible D gene TRBD2, 6 bases. The germline V and J ends were trimmed by 2 bases and 4 bases, with 6 bases remaining between them. CDR3 length: 12 amino acids. Germline CDR1 is SGHNT and CDR2 is YYREEE (reference sequence). The CDR3 bases are TGTGCCAGCAGCTTCGGGGGAGAGACCCAGTACTTC. Its protein is CASSFGGETQYF.

This sequence joins TRBV10-3 and TRBJ2-3; TRBD2 is a possible D gene (5 bases). This CDR3 has 14 residues. V lost 10 bases and J 2 bases, leaving 16 bases between the germline ends. Looked up from germline, CDR1 is ENHRY and CDR2 is SYGVKD. CDR3 in DNA: TGTGCCAGCAGAGGGTCAGCGTCCACAGATACGCAGTATTTT. This codes for CASRGSASTDTQYF.

The V and J genes are TRBV5-4 and TRBJ2-7; 11 bases agree with TRBD2. Unmatched junction bases numbered 6, after V lost 4 bases and J lost 6 bases. This CDR3 is built from 14 residues. Germline V CDR1 and CDR2: SGHNT, YYREEE (reference sequence). Written as DNA, the CDR3 is TGTGCCAGCAGCCCCAATGGACTAGCGGGCGAGCAGTACTTC. Amino acids: CASSPNGLAGEQYF.

This clone has only a few counts. The chain has TRBV7-9 and TRBJ1-6, with TRBD1 matching over 7 bases. Germline trimming cut 7 bases from V and 10 bases from J; bases unmatched to any gene: 7. The CDR3 covers 13 residues. The V gene's germline CDR1 is SEHNR and CDR2 FQNEAQ (reference sequence). CDR3 nucleotides: TGTGCCAGCACTTCAGGGGGTCGGTCACCCCTCCACTTT. It codes for CASTSGGRSPLHF.

The rearrangement links TRBV14 to TRBJ2-1, with D unresolved. This CDR3 has 11 amino acids. The V and J ends lost 3 bases and 9 bases respectively, with 6 bases between them. The germline V gene encodes CDR1 SGHDN and CDR2 FVKESK. The CDR3 loop is CASSQGPEQFF. The CDR3 DNA reads TGTGCCAGCAGCCAGGGCCCTGAGCAGTTCTTC. The full variable domain, completed using reference TRBV14 and TRBJ2-1, is EAGVTQFPSHSVIEKGQTVTLRCDPISGHDNLYWYRRVMGKEIKFLLHFVKESKQDESGMPNNRFLAERTGGTYSTLKVQPAELEDSGVYFCASSQGPEQFFGPGTRLTVL.

This clone turned up a few times. CDR3 DNA sequence: TGCGCCAGCAGCCAAGCCTTTACAGGGGCGGAGACCCAGTACTTC. Amino acid sequence: CASSQAFTGAETQYF. The chain combines TRBV4-3 with TRBJ2-5, with 7 bases matching TRBD1. The CDR3 extends over 15 amino acids. Germline CDR1 LGHNA, CDR2 YSLEER. J lost 5 bases, V lost 1 base, and 7 bases had no gene match.